This TCR beta chain emerged from a study of vaccination effects on CD4 cells after COVID-19. Viral peptide pool expansion of antigen-specific CD4+ T cells preceded sequencing in the ViraFEST assay. The culture ran for around ten days before CD4+ T cells were isolated. A positive SARS-CoV-2 PCR test fell between March and December 2020. Comments on this clone: Its target is unknown.

Here immunoSEQ multiplex PCR was the method, and the copy in TCRdb shows in-frame clones only, minus some. The sample carries about 34,000 clones, 73% recorded once. The CDR3 spans 14 residues. Trimming removed 1 base at V and 6 bases at J, with 8 bases between. Germline values: CDR1 KGHDR, CDR2 SFDVKD. The sample was CD4+ T cells from PBMCs cultured with a peptide pool, taken before COVID-19 vaccination. The chain links TRBV24-1 to TRBJ2-2, with D possibly matching TRBD1 (6 bases). The TCR was taken from a human donor who had a prior SARS-CoV-2 infection. The CDR3 DNA follows: TGTGCCACCAGTGATTTTCAGGGGTCCGGGGAGCTGTTTTTT. Translation gives CATSDFQGSGELFF.